The 28 T cell receptor beta chains given below trace back to one sample, sequenced in a study of blood T cell repertoires in COVID-19. The repertoire was sequenced with immunoSEQ multiplex PCR; TCRdb's copy has only in-frame clones and lacks some. The repertoire holds under 55,000 clones, approximately 81% seen once, with 2% to 3% in the top ten. The sequencing sample was made of peripheral blood. The receptors here all came from a middle-aged man with acute or convalescent COVID-19.

The chain's CDR3 is CASSLGGGRNQPQHF. In nucleotides, the CDR3 is TGCGCCAGCAGCTTGGGAGGGGGCCGCAATCAGCCCCAGCATTTT. The chain is built from TRBV5-1 and TRBJ1-5, with 7 bases aligning to TRBD1. This CDR3 region has 15 residues. J gave up 2 bases and V 0 bases, and 2 bases lay outside the gene matches. Germline-derived CDR1 and CDR2 are SGHRS and YFSETQ.

This clone was detected only a few times. CDR3 nucleotides: TGTGCCAGTAGTCCGACAGGGAGTGATGGTTCACCCCTCCACTTT. It codes for CASSPTGSDGSPLHF. The chain couples TRBV19 to TRBJ1-6; 7 nucleotides align to TRBD1. The CDR3 runs to 15 residues. Trimming cost V 5 bases and J 9 bases; bases outside gene matches: 10. Germline V gene data show CDR1 as LNHDA and CDR2 as SQIVND (reference sequence).

The CDR3 here is CASSPTSGANTGELFF. The CDR3 nucleotides read TGTGCCAGCAGTCCTACTAGCGGGGCAAACACCGGGGAGCTGTTTTTT. This chain links TRBV7-9 with TRBJ2-2; 10 nucleotides line up with TRBD2. Germline V CDR1 and CDR2: SEHNR, FQNEAQ (reference sequence). With 6 bases clipped from V and 2 bases from J, the junction kept 6 bases outside the gene matches. The CDR3 has 16 amino acids. The whole variable domain, remainder taken from reference TRBV7-9 and TRBJ2-2, is DTGVSQNPRHKITKRGQNVTFRCDPISEHNRLYWYRQTLGQGPEFLTYFQNEAQLEKSRLLSDRFSAERPKGSFSTLEIQRTEQGDSAMYLCASSPTSGANTGELFFGEGSRLTVL.

This chain uses TRBV15 with TRBJ2-7, with D possibly TRBD1 on 5 matching bases. Deletions cut 1 base from V and 7 bases from J, with 8 bases between. CDR1 and CDR2 (germline): LNHNV, YYDKDF (reference sequence). This CDR3 spans 12 amino acids. The CDR3 DNA is TGTGCCACCAGCAGAGTTGGGGCAGAGCAGTACTTC. As protein: CATSRVGAEQYF.

This clone was seen only a few times. The V and J genes are TRBV20-1 and TRBJ1-1; D uncertain. Trimming removed 1 base at V and 4 bases at J, with 4 bases between. The CDR3 sequence is 11 residues long. The germline gives CDR1 DFQATT, CDR2 SNEGSKA (reference sequence). The CDR3 protein is CSARASTEAFF. The CDR3 DNA reads as TGCAGTGCTAGAGCGTCCACTGAAGCTTTCTTT.

The V call is TRBV7-6, the J call TRBJ2-1; 9 bases fit TRBD2. The CDR3 loop spans 16 amino acids. Germline loops: CDR1 SGHVS, CDR2 FNYEAQ. V gave up 1 base and J gave up 0 bases; unmatched junction bases: 1. CDR3 region: CASSLEAGGSYNEQFF. The DNA for the CDR3 is TGTGCCAGCAGCTTAGAAGCGGGAGGCTCCTACAATGAGCAGTTCTTC.

The chain has TRBV5-8 and TRBJ2-1; 8 bases are shared with TRBD2. The V segment lost 4 bases and the J segment 9 bases; nucleotides outside the gene matches: 12. Germline CDR1 is SGHTS and CDR2 is YDEGEE. This CDR3 contains 15 residues. CDR3 in amino acids: CASSHAAGGRSEQFF. The CDR3 region has the DNA TGTGCCAGCAGCCACGCCGCGGGCGGGAGGAGTGAGCAGTTCTTC.

Written as DNA, the CDR3 is TGCGCCAGCAGCCAAGATAGGGCGGGGGGTACGCGCACAGATACGCAGTATTTT. Translation gives CASSQDRAGGTRTDTQYF. V usage is TRBV4-1 and J usage is TRBJ2-3, with TRBD2 matching over 8 bases. From germline, CDR1 is MGHRA and CDR2 YSYEKL. This CDR3 is 18 amino acids long. V gave up 0 bases and J gave up 1 base; unmatched junction bases: 9.

The chain employs TRBV7-2 and TRBJ2-3, with D perhaps TRBD2 (5 bases). CDR3 length equals 15 residues. CDR1 is SGHTA and CDR2 is FQGNSA in the germline V gene. Trimming removed 3 bases from V and 4 bases from J, with 14 bases in between. The CDR3, as DNA: TGTGCCAGCAGCTTCCGCATCGAGGGTGCAGATACGCAGTATTTT. Its translation: CASSFRIEGADTQYF.

V gene TRBV21-1 combines with J gene TRBJ2-3; the table's D call TRBD2 went unverified against the DNA. TRBV21-1 is designated a pseudogene. This CDR3 is 16 amino acids long. In nucleotides, the CDR3 is TGTGCCAGCAGCAAACTCGACTCTTCTAGCACAGATACGCAGTATTTT. Encoded protein: CASSKLDSSSTDTQYF.

This clone was recorded once. The chain couples TRBV28 to TRBJ1-3; D is perhaps TRBD1 (5 bases). This CDR3 comprises 15 residues. Germline V gives CDR1 MDHEN, CDR2 SYDVKM. V was cut by 2 bases and J by 4 bases, with 12 bases left in between. The CDR3 sequence: CASSLRRALGNTIYF. The DNA for the CDR3 is TGTGCCAGCAGTTTACGCAGGGCCCTGGGAAACACCATATATTTT.

The chain carries TRBV7-8 and TRBJ1-5, with 11 bases fitting TRBD1. Unmatched junction bases numbered 5, after V lost 5 bases and J lost 14 bases. The CDR3 loop spans 12 amino acids. CDR1 SGHVS and CDR2 FQNEAQ come from the germline V gene. CDR3 protein: CASSPGTGGKHF. The CDR3, as DNA: TGTGCCAGCAGCCCCGGGACAGGGGGTAAGCATTTT.

V usage is TRBV21-1 and J usage is TRBJ1-5; no DNA check was done on the table's D call, TRBD1. TRBV21-1 is listed as a pseudogene. This CDR3 is 17 amino acids long. This chain's CDR3 is CASSKGSDRNSNQPQHF. The CDR3, as DNA: TGTGCCAGCAGCAAAGGAAGTGACAGGAATAGCAATCAGCCCCAGCATTTT.

The V call is TRBV15, the J call TRBJ2-5, with D possibly matching TRBD1 (6 bases). V lost 0 bases and J lost 1, with 12 bases in between. From germline, CDR1 is LNHNV and CDR2 YYDKDF (reference sequence). CDR3 length equals 16 residues. CDR3 protein: CATSRDLYRVQETQYF. The CDR3 DNA sequence: TGTGCCACCAGCAGAGACTTATACAGGGTCCAAGAGACCCAGTACTTC.

The chain carries TRBV30 and TRBJ1-5; D remains ambiguous. The V and J ends lost 6 bases and 3 bases respectively, with 12 bases between them. The germline V gene has CDR1 GTSNPN and CDR2 SVGIG (reference sequence). This CDR3 comprises 13 residues. Here the CDR3 DNA reads TGTGCCTGTAGTCCAGGATACAATCAGCCCCAGCATTTT. Protein sequence: CACSPGYNQPQHF.

J is TRBJ2-1 and V is TRBV5-4; D not certain. V gave up 0 bases and J gave up 0 bases, with 7 bases separating them. CDR3 length equals 15 residues. The germline V gene has CDR1 SGHNT and CDR2 YYREEE (reference sequence). The CDR3 coding sequence is TGTGCCAGCAGCTTGGACGGTAACTCCTACAATGAGCAGTTCTTC. This encodes CASSLDGNSYNEQFF.

The V and J genes are TRBV28 and TRBJ1-5; D possibly corresponds to TRBD1 (5 bases). Germline CDR1 MDHEN, CDR2 SYDVKM. The CDR3 is 16 residues long. V was shortened by 4 bases and J by 2 bases, with 15 bases between the two germline ends. CDR3 sequence reads: CASSSPRTQGNQPQHF. CDR3 bases: TGTGCCAGCAGTTCACCGCGCACACAGGGCAATCAGCCCCAGCATTTT.

This chain links TRBV7-8 with TRBJ1-6; D call uncertain. The CDR3 consists of 15 residues. V lost 5 bases and J lost 7, with 15 bases in between. CDR1 and CDR2 (germline): SGHVS, FQNEAQ. CDR3: CASSERDNQNSPLHF. CDR3 nucleotides: TGTGCCAGCAGCGAACGAGACAATCAGAATTCACCCCTCCACTTT.

The genes are TRBV3-1 (or the pseudogene TRBV3-2) and TRBJ2-7, with D possibly matching TRBD1 (5 bases). The germline V gene encodes CDR1 LGHDT and CDR2 YNNKEL (reference sequence). Trimming took 4 bases from V and 0 from J, leaving 13 bases between them. The CDR3 is 15 residues long. Here the CDR3 reads CASSLDNQDSYEQYF. CDR3 nucleotide sequence: TGTGCCAGCAGCCTGGACAATCAGGACTCCTACGAGCAGTACTTC.

CDR3 protein: CASSEWQGTNYEQYF. CDR3 DNA sequence: TGTGCCAGCAGTGAATGGCAGGGGACGAACTACGAGCAGTACTTC. The chain links TRBV2 to TRBJ2-7; TRBD1 is a possible D gene (6 bases). The CDR3 consists of 15 residues. V dropped 2 bases and J dropped 3 bases, with 14 bases sitting between them. Germline V gene sequence: CDR1 SNHLY, CDR2 FYNNEI.

This clone was seen a single time. The chain links TRBV28 to TRBJ2-1, with TRBD2 as a possible D gene (6 bases). V lost 5 bases and J lost 2, with 16 bases in between. Germline V gene lookup returns CDR1 MDHEN and CDR2 SYDVKM. This CDR3 is 16 amino acids long. CDR3 sequence: CASSGGVRDPYNEQFF. CDR3 nucleotide sequence: TGTGCCAGCAGTGGCGGGGTGCGGGACCCCTACAATGAGCAGTTCTTC.

This clone has more than one count but fewer than ten. V gene TRBV5-1 combines with J gene TRBJ2-7; 8 bases fit TRBD1. Germline-derived CDR1 and CDR2 are SGHRS and YFSETQ. The J segment lost 5 bases and the V segment lost 3 bases, leaving 13 bases of the junction unmatched. This CDR3 comprises 16 residues. Here the CDR3 reads CASSSGWTGKVHEQYF. In DNA form, the CDR3 reads TGCGCCAGCAGCTCCGGTTGGACAGGGAAAGTCCACGAGCAGTACTTC. The variable domain in full, with the rest retrieved from reference TRBV5-1 and TRBJ2-7, is KAGVTQTPRYLIKTRGQQVTLSCSPISGHRSVSWYQQTPGQGLQFLFEYFSETQRNKGNFPGRFSGRQFSNSRSEMNVSTLELGDSALYLCASSSGWTGKVHEQYFGPGTRLTVT.

The genes are TRBV3-1 (or the pseudogene TRBV3-2) and TRBJ2-1; D remains unclear. CDR1 and CDR2 from the germline V gene are LGHDT and YNNKEL (reference sequence). The V end was cut by 3 bases, the J end by 9 bases, with 12 bases between. This CDR3 is 13 amino acids long. DNA for the CDR3: TGTGCCAGCAGCCACGGTACACGCGGTGAGCAGTTCTTC. Encoded protein: CASSHGTRGEQFF.

This chain links TRBV7-6 with TRBJ2-3, with 12 bases matching TRBD2. This CDR3 contains 18 residues. V lost 3 bases, J lost 0 bases, and 7 bases stayed unmatched. In germline, CDR1 is SGHVS, CDR2 FNYEAQ. The CDR3 is CASSFGTSGLASTDTQYF. Here the CDR3 DNA reads TGTGCCAGCAGCTTTGGGACTAGCGGGTTAGCTAGCACAGATACGCAGTATTTT.

V usage is TRBV18 and J usage is TRBJ1-6, with 7 bases lining up with TRBD1. V was pared by 6 bases and J by 8 bases, with 10 bases of the junction left unmatched. In germline, CDR1 is KGHSH, CDR2 LQKENI. This CDR3 contains 15 residues. CDR3 amino acids: CASSQTGQNHSPLHF. In DNA, the CDR3 is TGTGCCAGCTCCCAAACGGGACAGAATCATTCACCCCTCCACTTT.

The chain's CDR3 is CASTDQGIAYGYTF. For the CDR3, the DNA is TGTGCCAGCACCGATCAGGGAATAGCCTATGGCTACACCTTC. The chain joins TRBV6-5 to TRBJ1-2, with a tentative D call TRBD1 (5 bases). The CDR3 extends over 14 amino acids. Trimming took off 7 bases at V and 4 bases at J, with 16 bases between the two ends. Per the germline V gene, CDR1 is MNHEY and CDR2 is SVGAGI.

The gene calls are TRBV19 and TRBJ1-1; D is unresolved. Germline CDR1 LNHDA, CDR2 SQIVND (reference sequence). With 3 bases removed from V and 6 bases from J, the gap between germline ends came to 14 bases. This CDR3 is built from 14 residues. CDR3 bases: TGTGCCAGTAGTATTTTGCCCGGTTCGTCTGAAGCTTTCTTT. Amino acid sequence: CASSILPGSSEAFF.

V is TRBV5-4 and J is TRBJ2-3, with a possible D match to TRBD2 (5 bases). Deletions cut 1 base from V and 6 bases from J, with 12 bases between. The CDR3 extends over 14 amino acids. Germline V gene data show CDR1 as SGHNT and CDR2 as YYREEE (reference sequence). CDR3 bases: TGTGCCAGCAGCTTGTCAAGCGGCGGGGATACGCAGTATTTT. Amino acid sequence: CASSLSSGGDTQYF.